This T cell receptor (beta chain) comes out of a study of T-cell memory formation after mild COVID-19. The CDR3 totals 15 residues. V lost 0 bases to trimming and J lost 0 bases, with 6 bases between them. Germline values: CDR1 LGHNA, CDR2 YSLEER. In its sample, this clonotype was seen many times. Each CDR3 protein gets one entry after TCRdb re-called the 5' RACE reads with MiXCR. The table records 100,000 to 150,000 distinct CDR3 sequences, around 15% of them present only once. The receptor was derived from a young man who had mild COVID-19 (a few samples of this study predate the infection). Cell type and time point are not known. The chain is built from TRBV4-3 and TRBJ2-1; D is unresolved. Material for sequencing was PBMCs or a T cell subset sorted from them (not recorded which). CDR3 loop: CASSQEQSSYNEQFF. DNA of the CDR3: TGCGCCAGCAGCCAAGAACAGAGCTCCTACAATGAGCAGTTCTTC.